One sample yielded the 9 T cell receptor beta chains listed below, sequenced in a study of graft-versus-host responses after intestinal transplantation. Data came from immunoSEQ multiplex PCR; TCRdb stores just in-frame clones and leaves some out. The data show approximately 12,000 clones, with roughly 92% seen just once and 20% to 25% held by the top ten. The sequences come from PBMCs, collected approximately 110 days after intestinal transplant. The source is a human patient who received an intestinal transplant, so some T cells may come from the graft donor.

The rearrangement uses TRBV4-2 and TRBJ2-1, with a weak D call TRBD2 (5 bases). Germline CDR1 and CDR2: LGHNA and YNFKEQ. Between the trimmed V and J ends, which lost 1 base and 7 bases, there was a span of 23 bases. This CDR3 is 18 amino acids long. CDR3: CASSQGPFSGLVRNEQFF. The CDR3 DNA follows: TGTGCCAGCAGCCAAGGTCCCTTCAGCGGCCTTGTGAGGAATGAGCAGTTCTTC.

V usage is TRBV28 and J usage is TRBJ1-1, with D perhaps TRBD1 (6 bases). V was shortened by 3 bases and J by 0 bases, with 8 bases between the two germline ends. The CDR3 consists of 14 residues. Germline-derived CDR1 and CDR2 are MDHEN and SYDVKM. The CDR3 loop reads CASSFRGLNTEAFF. CDR3 sequence (DNA): TGTGCCAGCAGTTTCAGGGGCCTGAACACTGAAGCTTTCTTT.

V gene TRBV28 combines with J gene TRBJ2-3; unclear D gene. The CDR3 has 14 residues. Germline-derived CDR1 and CDR2 are MDHEN and SYDVKM. Deletions cut 3 bases from V and 2 bases from J, with 9 bases between. CDR3 region: CASSFLRDTDTQYF. The CDR3 nucleotides are TGTGCCAGCAGTTTTCTAAGGGACACAGATACGCAGTATTTT.

This chain uses TRBV5-6 with TRBJ1-2; D ambiguous. Germline values: CDR1 SGHDT, CDR2 YYEEEE. Trimming took 0 bases from V and 0 from J, leaving 9 bases between them. The CDR3 runs to 15 residues. The CDR3 spells CASSLDPQANYGYTF. The CDR3, as DNA: TGTGCCAGCAGCTTGGACCCCCAGGCTAACTATGGCTACACCTTC. Full variable domain (rest looked up from reference TRBV5-6 and TRBJ1-2): DAGVTQSPTHLIKTRGQQVTLRCSPKSGHDTVSWYQQALGQGPQFIFQYYEEEERQRGNFPDRFSGHQFPNYSSELNVNALLLGDSALYLCASSLDPQANYGYTFGSGTRLTVV.

This rearrangement joins TRBV28 to TRBJ1-5; D is perhaps TRBD1 (6 bases). Germline V gene sequence: CDR1 MDHEN, CDR2 SYDVKM. V lost 11 bases and J lost 4, with 15 bases in between. This CDR3 has 13 residues. This chain's CDR3 is CAGGDIENQPQHF. CDR3 coding DNA: TGTGCCGGAGGGGACATCGAAAATCAGCCCCAGCATTTT.

This chain connects TRBV13 to TRBJ2-5, with TRBD1 matching over 11 bases. The CDR3 totals 15 residues. The germline V gene encodes CDR1 PRHDT and CDR2 FYEKMQ (reference sequence). Unmatched junction bases numbered 7, after V lost 5 bases and J lost 5 bases. In DNA form, the CDR3 reads TGTGCCAGCAGCGAGGACAGGGGGCGTCGGGAGACCCAGTACTTC. Its protein product is CASSEDRGRRETQYF.

The rearrangement links TRBV27 to TRBJ2-7; D unclear. Deletions cut 3 bases from V and 3 bases from J, with 9 bases between. This CDR3 is 13 amino acids long. Looked up from germline, CDR1 is MNHEY and CDR2 is SMNVEV (reference sequence). The CDR3 DNA sequence: TGTGCCAGCAGTTTGTCTCCGTTCTACGAGCAGTACTTC. Translated: CASSLSPFYEQYF.

The rearrangement links TRBV4-2 to TRBJ2-1, with TRBD2 as a possible D gene (6 bases). Germline V lookup: CDR1 LGHNA, CDR2 YNFKEQ. The CDR3 is made up of 16 amino acids. V lost 0 bases and J lost 2, with 11 bases in between. CDR3 residues: CASSQEGGIPYNEQFF. The CDR3 nucleotides read TGTGCCAGCAGCCAAGAAGGAGGGATCCCCTACAATGAGCAGTTCTTC.

The rearrangement joins TRBV7-2 to TRBJ2-3; D is perhaps TRBD2 (5 bases). V was shortened by 1 base and J by 1 base, with 15 bases between the two germline ends. CDR1 is SGHTA, CDR2 FQGNSA, per germline. The CDR3 is made up of 17 amino acids. For the CDR3, the DNA is TGTGCCAGCAGCTTAGTCGGTTGGGAGATCGGCACAGATACGCAGTATTTT. Amino acid sequence: CASSLVGWEIGTDTQYF.